A selection of T cell receptor beta chains follows, all from one sample in a study of regulatory T cells in long-lasting Graves disease. TCRdb re-called the multiplex PCR reads through MiXCR, storing one row per CDR3 protein. The repertoire includes about 300,000 distinct CDR3 sequences, 18% of them detected once, and about two fifths sits in the top ten. The sequences come from peripheral blood mononuclear cells (PBMCs), collected at new diagnosis, from a patient treated with antithyroid drugs. The receptors here all came from a female donor with Graves disease. Both conserved end residues are part of each CDR3. The D gene is left open where the match is weak. The size of a clone is reported for some rows only, either as once, few or many, or as a class for expanded clones.

V	D	J	size	DNA	CDR3
TRBV6-1	NA	TRBJ1-4	many	TGTGCCAGCAGTAAACAGGGTCATGAATTTGAAAAACTGTTTTTT	CASSKQGHEFEKLFF
TRBV27	NA	TRBJ1-1	NA	TGTGCCAGCATACAAACGGAGGGGGAGGTCCCTGAAGCTTTCTTT	CASIQTEGEVPEAFF
TRBV12-3/TRBV12-4	TRBD2	TRBJ2-2	many	TGTGCCAGCAGTTTAGCGCGCGGGAGCTTCACCGGGGAGCTGTTTTTT	CASSLARGSFTGELFF
TRBV15	NA	TRBJ1-1	NA	TGTGCCACCAGCAGAGGTAACACTGAAGCTTTCTTT	CATSRGNTEAFF
TRBV11-3	TRBD2	TRBJ2-7	NA	TGTGCCAGCACCTCGGGACTAGCGTCCTCCTACGAGCAGTACTTC	CASTSGLASSYEQYF
TRBV12-3/TRBV12-4	NA	TRBJ2-5	many	TGTGCCAGCAGTTTAGCCGGCGGGCAGGGTCAAGAGACCCAGTACTTC	CASSLAGGQGQETQYF
TRBV3-1	TRBD2	TRBJ2-7	many	TGTGCCAGCAGCTTGGACTGGGGGGGCGAGCAGTACTTC	CASSLDWGGEQYF
TRBV19	NA	TRBJ1-2	NA	TGTGCCAGTAGTATCGGGGGGGCAGCAGCTAACTATGGCTACACCTTC	CASSIGGAAANYGYTF
TRBV5-1	NA	TRBJ2-3	many	TGCGCCAGCAGCTTGAGCGGAGCAGCGGTCACAGATACGCAGTATTTT	CASSLSGAAVTDTQYF
TRBV7-2	TRBD1	TRBJ1-1	many	TGTGCCAGCAGCCCTCCTGAGGGGGCGGGCACTGAAGCTTTCTTT	CASSPPEGAGTEAFF
TRBV11-3	TRBD2	TRBJ2-3	NA	TGTGCCAGCAGCCCCTTTAGCGGGAGGGCCGCCACAGATACGCAGTATTTT	CASSPFSGRAATDTQYF
TRBV27	TRBD1	TRBJ2-1	many	TGTGCCCCCCAAGGGGGCGGAGATTACAATGAGCAGTTCTTC	CAPQGGGDYNEQFF
TRBV5-1	TRBD1	TRBJ2-3	few	TGCGCCAGCAGCTTGCAGTTAGGGGGCGATACGCAGTATTTT	CASSLQLGGDTQYF
TRBV18	NA	TRBJ2-4	NA	TGTGCCAGCTCAGCAGTGGGCAGCGAATGGATTCAGTACTTC	CASSAVGSEWIQYF
TRBV5-1	NA	TRBJ1-5	once	TGCGCCAGCAACAAAGGGGGAAGCAATCAGCCCCAGCATTTT	CASNKGGSNQPQHF
TRBV29-1	TRBD2	TRBJ2-3	many	TGCAGCGTTGAGGTGGGCGGGAGTTTCACAGATACGCAGTATTTT	CSVEVGGSFTDTQYF
TRBV20-1	NA	TRBJ2-3	few	TGCAGTGCTAGTGGCCAGGTCCAGGTGGATACGCAGTATTTT	CSASGQVQVDTQYF
TRBV20-1	NA	TRBJ1-6	NA	TGCAGTGCTAGAGACGCGGCCAGGCGTGGTTCCTATAATTCACCCCTCCACTTT	CSARDAARRGSYNSPLHF
TRBV18	NA	TRBJ1-6	many	TGTGCCAGCACTCCGGGAGGGAACAATTCACCCCTCCACTTT	CASTPGGNNSPLHF
TRBV28	NA	TRBJ2-3	many	TGTGCCAGCAACAGACACGACCCTCAGTCAGATACGCAGTATTTT	CASNRHDPQSDTQYF
TRBV19	NA	TRBJ2-3	NA	TGTGCCAGTAGTATAGATCTTACGACTTCCGCAGATACGCAGTATTTT	CASSIDLTTSADTQYF
TRBV2	NA	TRBJ2-1	many	TGTGCCAGCCAGGACCGCAATGAGCAGTTCTTC	CASQDRNEQFF
TRBV11-3	TRBD1	TRBJ1-4	many	TGTGCCAGCAGCTGGGGGACAGGGCGGGATGAAAAACTGTTTTTT	CASSWGTGRDEKLFF
TRBV11-2	NA	TRBJ1-2	few	TGTGCCAGCAGCTTAGTTTCATGGAAGCACACTTTC	CASSLVSWKHTF
TRBV20-1	TRBD1	TRBJ1-2	many	TGCAGTGCTAGTGCTACCTCCCCCGGGACAGGGGACGGCTACACCTTC	CSASATSPGTGDGYTF
TRBV12-3/TRBV12-4	TRBD1	TRBJ1-2	NA	TGTGCCAGCAGTTACCGGGACAGGGGGGACTATGGCTACACCTTC	CASSYRDRGDYGYTF
TRBV2	NA	TRBJ1-2	NA	TGTGCCAGCCGACGGGATCCCAACTATGGCTACACCTTC	CASRRDPNYGYTF
TRBV5-1	NA	TRBJ2-1	NA	TGCGCCAGCAGCTTGATGGACAGCAATGAGCAGTTCTTC	CASSLMDSNEQFF
TRBV20-1	NA	TRBJ2-3	many	TGCAGTGCTTGGGATGGGCCATTACCAGGGGATACGCAGTATTTT	CSAWDGPLPGDTQYF
TRBV9	NA	TRBJ2-3	NA	TGTGCCAGCAGCGATAGTGATGCACCCCATACGCAGTATTTT	CASSDSDAPHTQYF
TRBV28	TRBD2	TRBJ2-7	NA	TGTGCCAGCAGTTTAGCAGCTAGCGGATACTACGAGCAGTACTTC	CASSLAASGYYEQYF
TRBV9	TRBD2	TRBJ2-2	few	TGTGCCAGCAGCGTAGTTTGGGGGACTAGCGGGACTAACACCGGGGAGCTGTTTTTT	CASSVVWGTSGTNTGELFF
TRBV12-3/TRBV12-4	NA	TRBJ2-3	many	TGTGCCAGCATCCTTCGGGATGGCACAGATACGCAGTATTTT	CASILRDGTDTQYF
TRBV7-9	NA	TRBJ1-1	many	TGTGCCAGCAGCTTAGACATGGGGGCGCAAGCTTTCTTT	CASSLDMGAQAFF
TRBV29-1	TRBD2	TRBJ2-1	few	TGCAGCGTTGAGGGTAGCGGGAGATGGAATGAGCAGTTCTTC	CSVEGSGRWNEQFF
TRBV7-9	NA	TRBJ1-1	few	TGTGCCAGCAGCAAGACAGATGAAGCTTTCTTT	CASSKTDEAFF
TRBV20-1	TRBD2	TRBJ2-3	many	TGCAGTGCTATGAGCGGGAGGGGCACAGATACGCAGTATTTT	CSAMSGRGTDTQYF
TRBV20-1	NA	TRBJ1-1	few	TGCAGTGCCTCAGGTCGGGAGGGTTGGAACACTGAAGCTTTCTTT	CSASGREGWNTEAFF
TRBV9	NA	TRBJ2-1	NA	TGTGCCAGCAGCGTATCCCCATTATATGAGCAGTTCTTC	CASSVSPLYEQFF
TRBV5-1	TRBD2	TRBJ2-5	NA	TGCGCCAGCAGCGTCCTAGCGGGAGCAGGAGAGACCCAGTACTTC	CASSVLAGAGETQYF
TRBV19	NA	TRBJ1-2	many	TGTGCCAGTAGTAAGGGGGACGGACGTTATGGCTACACCTTC	CASSKGDGRYGYTF
TRBV28	TRBD1	TRBJ2-5	few	TGTGCCAGCAGAGATGGGGACAGGGACCAAGAGACCCAGTACTTC	CASRDGDRDQETQYF
TRBV27	TRBD1	TRBJ2-7	many	TGTGCCAGCAGTCTGGGACAGGGGCTCCCAACTTTC	CASSLGQGLPTF
TRBV9	TRBD1	TRBJ1-4	few	TGTGCCAGCAGCGACGGGACAGATTCAACTAATGAAAAACTGTTTTTT	CASSDGTDSTNEKLFF
TRBV11-2	NA	TRBJ1-5	many	TGTGCCAGCAGCTTACAGGGTGGTAATCAGCCCCAGCATTTT	CASSLQGGNQPQHF
TRBV19	TRBD1	TRBJ1-2	many	TGTGCCAGTAGCTCAATAGGGGAGGGACAGTACTATGGCTACACCTTC	CASSSIGEGQYYGYTF
TRBV7-9	TRBD2	TRBJ2-3	few	TGTGCCAGCAGCTTAGCGCGGCTAGCGGGGGGCGGATATACGCAGTATTTT	CASSLARLAGGGYTQYF
TRBV14	NA	TRBJ1-5	many	TGTGCCAGCAGCCAAGGACAGTTACAGCCCCAGCATTTT	CASSQGQLQPQHF
TRBV27	TRBD2	TRBJ2-3	few	TGTGCCAGCAGTCGACGCCCGGGACTAGCGTCCTACACAGATACGCAGTATTTT	CASSRRPGLASYTDTQYF
TRBV12-3/TRBV12-4	NA	TRBJ1-1	few	TGTGCCAGCAGTTTGACCGTGGGGATGAACACTGAAGCTTTCTTT	CASSLTVGMNTEAFF
TRBV12-3/TRBV12-4	NA	TRBJ2-1	once	TGTGCCAGCAGTTTTCGTCGGGATAGTTACAATGAGCAGTTCTTC	CASSFRRDSYNEQFF
TRBV4-2	NA	TRBJ2-3	many	TGTGCCAGCAGCCAAGCGATGGACAGTAGGGGTACAGATACGCAGTATTTT	CASSQAMDSRGTDTQYF
TRBV5-1	NA	TRBJ2-5	NA	TGCGCCAGCAGTGTTATGCCCGACGGGGAGACCCAGTACTTC	CASSVMPDGETQYF